This entry concerns a single TCR beta chain. Clones were read by immunoSEQ multiplex PCR, and TCRdb kept only the in-frame ones, dropping some. The repertoire holds roughly 37,000 clones, with around 91% as singletons. Looked up from germline, CDR1 is LGHNA and CDR2 is YNFKEQ. This CDR3 contains 17 residues. The V and J ends lost 4 bases and 4 bases, in that order; junction bases with no gene match: 11. This sample is drawn from a study of T cell changes during pregnancy in multiple sclerosis. The starting material was CD4+ T cells from peripheral blood mononuclear cells, obtained in the second trimester of pregnancy. The chain joins TRBV4-2 to TRBJ2-2, with 8 bases identical to TRBD2. This receptor was taken from a female donor in good health, enrolled as a control in a pregnancy study. The CDR3 DNA follows: TGTGCCAGCAGCCCTTGGTCACTAGCGGAACGCACCGGGGAGCTGTTTTTT. Encoded protein: CASSPWSLAERTGELFF.